The T cell receptor beta chain under discussion was sequenced for a study of naive and memory T cell subsets. Notes on the study in general: Possibly reflecting memory cells re-expressing CD45RA, a few larger clonotypes occurred in naive repertoires, especially CD8.

An equimolar mix of two oligonucleotides served as the beta constant-region primer for TRBC1 and TRBC2. The ligated cDNA underwent four PCR rounds using SP2 and nested alpha and beta constant-region primers. TCRdb reprocessed the UMI-ligation and nested PCR reads with MiXCR, giving one entry per CDR3 protein. This table has approximately 140,000 distinct CDR3 sequences, over 15% appearing once. With regard to this clonotype: Its antigen is not known.

Germline V lookup: CDR1 KGHDR, CDR2 SFDVKD. V lost 3 bases and J lost 5; bases outside the gene matches: 8. This CDR3 spans 15 amino acids. The receptor's source is a human donor in good health. J is TRBJ2-5 and V is TRBV24-1, with TRBD1 matching 7 bases. Material for sequencing was naive CD4+ T cells from blood. As DNA, the CDR3 is TGTGCCACCAGTGATCAGGACAGGATGGCGGAGACCCAGTACTTC. The encoded protein is CATSDQDRMAETQYF.